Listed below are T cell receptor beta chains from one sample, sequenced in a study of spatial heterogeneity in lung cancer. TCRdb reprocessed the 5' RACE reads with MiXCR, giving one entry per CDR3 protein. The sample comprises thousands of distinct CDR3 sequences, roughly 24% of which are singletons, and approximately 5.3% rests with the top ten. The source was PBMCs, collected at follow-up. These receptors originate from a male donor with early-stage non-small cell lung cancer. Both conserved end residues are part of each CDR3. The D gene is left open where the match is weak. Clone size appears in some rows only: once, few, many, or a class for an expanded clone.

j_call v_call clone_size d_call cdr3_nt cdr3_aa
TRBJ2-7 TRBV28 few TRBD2 TGTGCCAGCAGTTCTTTACCCGGGACTAGCGGGAGTCAGCAGTACTTC CASSSLPGTSGSQQYF
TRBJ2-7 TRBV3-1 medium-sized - TGTGCCAGCAGCCAGACTCCGGGAGAGGGGAACTACGAGCAGTACTTC CASSQTPGEGNYEQYF
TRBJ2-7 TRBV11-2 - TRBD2 TGTGCCAGCAGCTTACTAACGGGTAGCGGGGCCTACGAGCAGTACTTC CASSLLTGSGAYEQYF
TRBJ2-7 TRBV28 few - TGTGCCAGCAGTTTGGATTACGAGCAGTACTTC CASSLDYEQYF
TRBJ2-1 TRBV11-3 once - TGTGCCAGCAGCTTAGCTCCGGGGGCCTACAATGAGCAGTTCTTC CASSLAPGAYNEQFF
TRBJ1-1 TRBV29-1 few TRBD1 TGCAGCGTTGTTCCCCCGGACAGGGTACTAATTGAAGCTTTCTTT CSVVPPDRVLIEAFF
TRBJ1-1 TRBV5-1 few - TGCGCCAGCAGCTTACAGGACACGAACACTGAAGCTTTCTTT CASSLQDTNTEAFF
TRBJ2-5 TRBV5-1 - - TGCGCCAGCAGCTTTAGACGGGACCAAGAGACCCAGTACTTC CASSFRRDQETQYF
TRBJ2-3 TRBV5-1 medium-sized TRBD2 TGCGCCAGCAGCCCCGGGGGGGGGCGCACAGATACGCAGTATTTT CASSPGGGRTDTQYF
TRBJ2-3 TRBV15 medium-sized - TGTGCCACCAGCGGGGGGCTAGGCACAGATACGCAGTATTTT CATSGGLGTDTQYF
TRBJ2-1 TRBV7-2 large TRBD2 TGTGCCAGCAGCTTGGGACTAAGTTCCTACAATGAGCAGTTCTTC CASSLGLSSYNEQFF
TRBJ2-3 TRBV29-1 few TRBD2 TGCAGCGTTGAAGCTCCTTTGAGCGGGAGGGCCGGGACAGATACGCAGTATTTT CSVEAPLSGRAGTDTQYF
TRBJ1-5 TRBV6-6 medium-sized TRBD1 TGTGCCAGCAGTTACAACAGGGGGAGCAATCAGCCCCAGCATTTT CASSYNRGSNQPQHF
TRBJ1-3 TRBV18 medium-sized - TGTGCCAGCTTTTCTGGGGCTACTGGAAACACCATATATTTT CASFSGATGNTIYF
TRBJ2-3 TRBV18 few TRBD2 TGTGCCAGCTCACCTCCGGGACTAGCGGGACGCACAGATACGCAGTATTTT CASSPPGLAGRTDTQYF
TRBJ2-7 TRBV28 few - TGTGCCAGCAGTTCGGACAGCTTGTCCTACTACGAGCAGTACTTC CASSSDSLSYYEQYF
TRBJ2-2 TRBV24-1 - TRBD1 TGTGCCACCAGTGGCAACTATCGGACAGGCGCGAACACCGGGGAGCTGTTTTTT CATSGNYRTGANTGELFF
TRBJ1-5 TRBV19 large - TGTGCCAGTAGTATTTCCGCCCCAGGCCGAGCCGGACGGAGCAATCAGCCCCAGCATTTT CASSISAPGRAGRSNQPQHF
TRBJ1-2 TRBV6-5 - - TGTGCCAGCAGTTACTCGATAGAGAGCAACTATGGCTACACCTTC CASSYSIESNYGYTF
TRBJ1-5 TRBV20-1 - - TGCAGTGCTAGTGGCATATCTCAGCCCCAGCATTTT CSASGISQPQHF
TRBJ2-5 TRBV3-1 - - TGTGCCAGCAGCCAAGGTCTCGGGCTGGAGCTTCAAGAGACCCAGTACTTC CASSQGLGLELQETQYF
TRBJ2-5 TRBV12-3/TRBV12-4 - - TGTGCCAGCAGTTTTCTGGGAAGGGGAGAGACCCAGTACTTC CASSFLGRGETQYF
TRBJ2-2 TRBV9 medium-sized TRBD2 TGTGCCAGCAGCGGGAGCGGGAGTCCCACCGGGGAGCTGTTTTTT CASSGSGSPTGELFF
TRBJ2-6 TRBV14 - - TGTGCCAGCAGCCAGACCATTGGCTCTGGGGCCAACGTCCTGACTTTC CASSQTIGSGANVLTF
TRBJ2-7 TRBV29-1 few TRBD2 TGCAGCGTTGAAGGGCTAGCGGGCCTTTACGAGCAGTACTTC CSVEGLAGLYEQYF
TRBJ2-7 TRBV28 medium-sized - TGTGCCAGCAGTCCCTTTATGCAGGCGCAGTACTTC CASSPFMQAQYF
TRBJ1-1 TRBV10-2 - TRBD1 TGCGCCAGCAGTGTTACAGGGGGAAATGAAGCTTTCTTT CASSVTGGNEAFF
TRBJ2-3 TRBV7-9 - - TGTGCCAGCAGCTCTCCACGGGCAGGGGCGCCAGGAGATACGCAGTATTTT CASSSPRAGAPGDTQYF
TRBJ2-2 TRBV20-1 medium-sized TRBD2 TGCAGTGCTAGAGTTGTATACAGCGGGAGCACCGGGGAGCTGTTTTTT CSARVVYSGSTGELFF